The sequence of this TCR beta chain was determined in a study of blood T cell repertoires in COVID-19. Looking at the study overall: Spain, Italy and the United States supplied samples that represented acute and convalescent COVID-19. T cells, B-cell-depleted T cells, or PBMCs supplied cDNA or gDNA.

V was pared by 1 base and J by 5 bases, with 8 bases of the junction left unmatched. The germline V gene encodes CDR1 SGHVS and CDR2 FNYEAQ. The CDR3 totals 15 residues. Study processing details: Amplification from reference gene primers served as the basis for estimated nucleated cell counts. Profiling relied on immunoSEQ multiplex PCR, and the TCRdb table lists in-frame clones only, not all of them. D and trimming come from the DNA, and the V and J calls and clone size come from that table. The table includes about 120,000 clones, about four fifths detected once. Input material: peripheral blood. This clonotype originated in a middle-aged woman with acute or convalescent COVID-19. V is TRBV7-6 and J is TRBJ2-7; 7 nucleotides agree with TRBD1. The CDR3, as DNA: TGTGCCAGCAGCTTAGATCCAGGGGGTGGGAACGAGCAGTACTTC. Translated, it gives CASSLDPGGGNEQYF.